One sample yielded the 7 T cell receptor beta chains listed below, sequenced in a study of glioma-infiltrating T cells after dendritic cell vaccination. Method: immunoSEQ multiplex PCR; TCRdb's copy keeps in-frame clones and lacks some. The data hold some 110,000 clones, with roughly 90% observed a single time. The time point denotes: after dendritic cell vaccination, including at tumor progression/relapse. The source was blood, collected after dendritic cell vaccination. All receptors derive from a human donor with glioblastoma.

The chain links TRBV6-1 to TRBJ1-3; TRBD1 is a possible D gene (5 bases). From germline, CDR1 is MNHNS and CDR2 SASEGT. The CDR3 totals 13 residues. V lost 4 bases and J 4 bases, leaving 8 bases between the germline ends. Here the CDR3 DNA reads TGTGCCAGCAGTGGGGGACTGGGAAACACCATATATTTT. Protein product: CASSGGLGNTIYF.

This clone was observed a few times. The rearrangement joins TRBV6-5 to TRBJ2-2; TRBD1 is a possible D gene (6 bases). V gave up 6 bases and J gave up 5 bases, with 10 bases separating them. The germline V gene has CDR1 MNHEY and CDR2 SVGAGI. This CDR3 has 13 residues. The CDR3 DNA reads TGTGCCAGCAGGGAAACAGGGACCGGGGAGCTGTTTTTT. Translated: CASRETGTGELFF.

The genes are TRBV30 and TRBJ2-1; 10 bases align to TRBD2. In germline, CDR1 is GTSNPN, CDR2 SVGIG (reference sequence). The length of the CDR3 is 15 residues. Trimming removed 1 base from V and 5 bases from J; junction bases left unmatched: 5. CDR3 coding DNA: TGTGCCTGGAGTGCCGCTAGCGGGAGCAACAATGAGCAGTTCTTC. Translated, it gives CAWSAASGSNNEQFF.

The J gene is TRBJ2-3, the V gene TRBV9; 8 bases align to TRBD1. The length of the CDR3 is 14 residues. V dropped 3 bases and J dropped 8; count of bases not matched to a gene: 8. Germline V gene lookup returns CDR1 SGDLS and CDR2 YYNGEE. This CDR3 is CASSEGQDFGTQYF. The CDR3 coding sequence is TGTGCCAGCAGCGAGGGACAGGACTTCGGTACGCAGTATTTT.

This clone is medium-sized by share. The chain carries TRBV2 and TRBJ2-2, with TRBD2 matching over 15 bases. Trimming cost V 6 bases and J 2 bases; bases outside gene matches: 7. CDR1 is SNHLY and CDR2 is FYNNEI in the germline V gene. CDR3 length: 18 amino acids. The chain's CDR3 is CASRGGLAGGLNTGELFF. Here the CDR3 DNA reads TGTGCCAGCAGGGGGGGACTAGCGGGGGGACTTAACACCGGGGAGCTGTTTTTT. Variable domain in full (rest from reference TRBV2 and TRBJ2-2): EPEVTQTPSHQVTQMGQEVILRCVPISNHLYFYWYRQILGQKVEFLVSFYNNEISEKSEIFDDQFSVERPDGSNFTLKIRSTKLEDSAMYFCASRGGLAGGLNTGELFFGEGSRLTVL.

The rearrangement links TRBV5-1 to TRBJ2-7; 9 nucleotides line up with TRBD1. This CDR3 spans 15 amino acids. Germline V gives CDR1 SGHRS, CDR2 YFSETQ. Germline trimming cut 1 base from V and 6 bases from J; bases unmatched to any gene: 8. CDR3 residues: CASSLSGQGLTEQYF. For the CDR3, the DNA is TGCGCCAGCAGCTTGTCGGGACAGGGTCTAACCGAGCAGTACTTC.

This chain connects TRBV14 to TRBJ2-1; 13 positions agree with TRBD2. The V segment lost 4 bases and the J segment 10 bases; nucleotides outside the gene matches: 7. CDR3 length: 15 residues. Per germline, CDR1 SGHDN and CDR2 FVKESK. The CDR3 DNA is TGTGCCAGCAGCCGACTAGCGGGAGGTTATTTGGAGCAGTTCTTC. Encoded protein: CASSRLAGGYLEQFF. The full variable domain, completed using reference TRBV14 and TRBJ2-1, is EAGVTQFPSHSVIEKGQTVTLRCDPISGHDNLYWYRRVMGKEIKFLLHFVKESKQDESGMPNNRFLAERTGGTYSTLKVQPAELEDSGVYFCASSRLAGGYLEQFFGPGTRLTVL.